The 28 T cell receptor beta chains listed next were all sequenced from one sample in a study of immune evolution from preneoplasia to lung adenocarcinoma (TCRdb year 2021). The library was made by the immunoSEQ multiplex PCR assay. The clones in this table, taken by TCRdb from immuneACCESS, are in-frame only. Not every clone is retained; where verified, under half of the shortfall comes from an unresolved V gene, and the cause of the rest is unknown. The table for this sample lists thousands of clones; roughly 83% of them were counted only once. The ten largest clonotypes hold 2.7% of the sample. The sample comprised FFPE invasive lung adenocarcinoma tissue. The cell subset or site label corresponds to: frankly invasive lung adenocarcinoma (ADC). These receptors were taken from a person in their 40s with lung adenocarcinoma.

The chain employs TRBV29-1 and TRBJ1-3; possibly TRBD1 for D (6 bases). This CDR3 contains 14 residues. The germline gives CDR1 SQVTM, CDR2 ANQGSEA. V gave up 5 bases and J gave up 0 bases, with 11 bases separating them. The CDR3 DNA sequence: TGCAGCGTTCAGGGGACGAGCTCTGGAAACACCATATATTTT. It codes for CSVQGTSSGNTIYF.

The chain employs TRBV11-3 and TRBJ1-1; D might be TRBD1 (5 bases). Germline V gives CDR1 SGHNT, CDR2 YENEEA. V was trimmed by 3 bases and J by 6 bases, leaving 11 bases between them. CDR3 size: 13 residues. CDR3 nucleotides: TGTGCCAGCAGCTTGGGGTGGGACTCTGAAGCTTTCTTT. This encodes CASSLGWDSEAFF.

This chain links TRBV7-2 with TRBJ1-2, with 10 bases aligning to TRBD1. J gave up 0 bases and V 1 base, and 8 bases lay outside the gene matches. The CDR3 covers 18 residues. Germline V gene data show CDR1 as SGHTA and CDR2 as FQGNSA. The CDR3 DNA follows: TGTGCCAGCAGCTTAGGACAGGGGGCGTTCACTCCTAACTATGGCTACACCTTC. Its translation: CASSLGQGAFTPNYGYTF.

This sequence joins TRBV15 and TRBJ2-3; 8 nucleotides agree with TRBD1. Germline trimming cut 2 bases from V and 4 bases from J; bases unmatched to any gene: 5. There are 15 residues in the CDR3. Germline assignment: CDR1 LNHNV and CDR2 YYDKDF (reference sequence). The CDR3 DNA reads TGTGCCACCAGCAGAAACACAGGGGGGTCAGATACGCAGTATTTT. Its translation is CATSRNTGGSDTQYF. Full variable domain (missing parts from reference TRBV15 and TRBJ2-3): DAMVIQNPRYQVTQFGKPVTLSCSQTLNHNVMYWYQQKSSQAPKLLFHYYDKDFNNEADTPDNFQSRRPNTSFCFLDIRSPGLGDTAMYLCATSRNTGGSDTQYFGPGTRLTVL.

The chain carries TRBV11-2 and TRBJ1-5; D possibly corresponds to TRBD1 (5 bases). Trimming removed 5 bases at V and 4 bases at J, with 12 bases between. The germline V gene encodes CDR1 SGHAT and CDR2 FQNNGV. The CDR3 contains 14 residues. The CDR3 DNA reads TGTGCCAGCAGCCCGGGACGGGAAAATCAGCCCCAGCATTTT. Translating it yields CASSPGRENQPQHF.

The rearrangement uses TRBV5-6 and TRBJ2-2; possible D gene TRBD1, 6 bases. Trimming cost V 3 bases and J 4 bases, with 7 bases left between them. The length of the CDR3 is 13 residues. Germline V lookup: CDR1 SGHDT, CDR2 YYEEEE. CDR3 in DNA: TGTGCCAGCAGCTGGGACATCACCGGGGAGCTGTTTTTT. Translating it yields CASSWDITGELFF.

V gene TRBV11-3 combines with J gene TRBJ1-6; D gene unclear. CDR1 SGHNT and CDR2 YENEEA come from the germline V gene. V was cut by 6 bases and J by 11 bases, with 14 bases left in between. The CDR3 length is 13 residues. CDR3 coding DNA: TGTGCCAGCAGTTACGGTACCGGTCCACCCCTCCACTTT. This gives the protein CASSYGTGPPLHF.

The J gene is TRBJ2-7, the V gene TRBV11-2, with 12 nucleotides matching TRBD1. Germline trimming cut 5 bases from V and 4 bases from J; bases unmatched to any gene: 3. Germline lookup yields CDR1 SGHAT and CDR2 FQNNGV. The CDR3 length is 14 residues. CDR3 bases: TGTGCCAGCAGCCCGGGACAGGGGGCTTACGAGCAGTACTTC. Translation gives CASSPGQGAYEQYF.

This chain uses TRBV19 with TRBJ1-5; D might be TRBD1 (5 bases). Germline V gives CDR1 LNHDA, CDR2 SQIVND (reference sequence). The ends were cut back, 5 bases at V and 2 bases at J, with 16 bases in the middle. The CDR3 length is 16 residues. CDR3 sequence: CASSSGEGIGNQPQHF. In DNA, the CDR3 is TGTGCCAGTAGTTCCGGAGAGGGGATTGGCAATCAGCCCCAGCATTTT.

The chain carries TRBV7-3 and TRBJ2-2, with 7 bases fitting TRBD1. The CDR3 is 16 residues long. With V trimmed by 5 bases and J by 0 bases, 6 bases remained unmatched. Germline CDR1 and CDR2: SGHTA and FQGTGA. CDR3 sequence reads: CASSPGGQSNTGELFF. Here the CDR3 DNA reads TGTGCCAGCAGCCCAGGGGGACAGTCGAACACCGGGGAGCTGTTTTTT.

CDR3 nucleotide sequence: TGTGCCAGCAGTGCCCTCGGGACGCTCTACGAGCAGTACTTC. It translates to CASSALGTLYEQYF. V gene TRBV6-5 combines with J gene TRBJ2-7; D may correspond to TRBD1 or TRBD2 (5 bases each). Germline V gene lookup returns CDR1 MNHEY and CDR2 SVGAGI. CDR3 size: 14 residues. Trimming pared 5 bases from V and 3 bases from J, leaving 14 bases between.

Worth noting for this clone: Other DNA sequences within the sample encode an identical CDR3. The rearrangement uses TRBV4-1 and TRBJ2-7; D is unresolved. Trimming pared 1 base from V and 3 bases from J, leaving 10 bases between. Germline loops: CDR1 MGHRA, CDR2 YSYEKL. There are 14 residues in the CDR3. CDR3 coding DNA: TGCGCCAGCAGCCAAGGAACCAGGAGCTACGAGCAGTACTTC. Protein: CASSQGTRSYEQYF.

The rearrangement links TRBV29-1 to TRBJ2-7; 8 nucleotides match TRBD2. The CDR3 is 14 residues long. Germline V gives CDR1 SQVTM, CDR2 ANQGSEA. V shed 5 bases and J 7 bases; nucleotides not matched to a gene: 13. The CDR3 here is CSVSGTSSPFEQYF. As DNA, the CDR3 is TGCAGCGTTTCCGGGACTAGTTCCCCTTTTGAGCAGTACTTC.

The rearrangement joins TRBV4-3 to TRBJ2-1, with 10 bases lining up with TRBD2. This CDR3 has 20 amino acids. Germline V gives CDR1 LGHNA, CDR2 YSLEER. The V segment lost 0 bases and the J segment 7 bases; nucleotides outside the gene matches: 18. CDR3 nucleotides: TGCGCCAGCAGCCAAGATTTCGCTAGCGGGAGTTTTTTGGGTCGGAATGAGCAGTTCTTC. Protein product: CASSQDFASGSFLGRNEQFF.

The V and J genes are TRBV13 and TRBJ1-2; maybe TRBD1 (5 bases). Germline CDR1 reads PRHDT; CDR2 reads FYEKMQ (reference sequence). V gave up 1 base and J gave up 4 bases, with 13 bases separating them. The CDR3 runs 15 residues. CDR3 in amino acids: CASSLDLGQGYGYTF. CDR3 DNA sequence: TGTGCCAGCAGCTTAGACCTAGGGCAGGGCTATGGCTACACCTTC.

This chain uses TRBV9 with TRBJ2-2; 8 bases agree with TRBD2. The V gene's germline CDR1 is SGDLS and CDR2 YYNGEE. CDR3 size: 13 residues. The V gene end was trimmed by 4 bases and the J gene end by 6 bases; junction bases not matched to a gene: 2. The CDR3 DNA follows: TGTGCCAGCAGCTTTAGCGGGGCCGGGGAGCTGTTTTTT. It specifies CASSFSGAGELFF.

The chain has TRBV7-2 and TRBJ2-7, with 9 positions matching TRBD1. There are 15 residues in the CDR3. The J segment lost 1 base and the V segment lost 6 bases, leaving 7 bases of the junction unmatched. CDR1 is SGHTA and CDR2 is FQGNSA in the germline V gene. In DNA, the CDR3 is TGTGCCAGCAGACAACCGGGACAGGGATCCTACGAGCAGTACTTC. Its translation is CASRQPGQGSYEQYF.

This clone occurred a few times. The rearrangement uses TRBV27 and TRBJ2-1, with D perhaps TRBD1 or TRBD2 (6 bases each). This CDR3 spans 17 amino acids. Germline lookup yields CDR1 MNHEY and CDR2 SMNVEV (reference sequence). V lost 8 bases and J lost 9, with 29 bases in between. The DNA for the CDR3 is TGTGCCAGCGGGGGGCGAAATGGGAGGTCGTCCTTCAGTGAGCAGTTCTTC. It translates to CASGGRNGRSSFSEQFF.

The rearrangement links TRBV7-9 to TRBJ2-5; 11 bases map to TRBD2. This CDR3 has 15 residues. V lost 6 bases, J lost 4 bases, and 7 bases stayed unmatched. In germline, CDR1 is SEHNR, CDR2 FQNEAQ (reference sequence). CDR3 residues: CASSKTSGNRETQYF. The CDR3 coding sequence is TGTGCCAGCAGTAAGACTAGCGGGAATCGAGAGACCCAGTACTTC.

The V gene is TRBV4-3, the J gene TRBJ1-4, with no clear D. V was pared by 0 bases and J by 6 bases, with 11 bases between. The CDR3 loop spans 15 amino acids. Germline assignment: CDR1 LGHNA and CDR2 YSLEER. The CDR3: CASSQDVRSDEKLFF. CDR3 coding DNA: TGCGCCAGCAGCCAAGATGTGAGGAGTGATGAAAAACTGTTTTTT.

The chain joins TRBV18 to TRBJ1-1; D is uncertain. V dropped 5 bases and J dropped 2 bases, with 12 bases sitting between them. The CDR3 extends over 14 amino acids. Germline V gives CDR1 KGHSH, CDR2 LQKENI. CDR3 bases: TGTGCCAGCTCATTGGATAGTTTTAACACTGAAGCTTTCTTT. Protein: CASSLDSFNTEAFF.

This CDR3 is CASSIGHGPGANVLTF. In DNA, the CDR3 is TGTGCCAGTAGTATAGGGCACGGGCCTGGGGCCAACGTCCTGACTTTC. This chain joins TRBV19 and TRBJ2-6, with no clear D. Trimming removed 1 base from V and 2 bases from J, with 9 bases in between. The CDR3 extends over 16 amino acids. Per the germline V gene, CDR1 is LNHDA and CDR2 is SQIVND (reference sequence).

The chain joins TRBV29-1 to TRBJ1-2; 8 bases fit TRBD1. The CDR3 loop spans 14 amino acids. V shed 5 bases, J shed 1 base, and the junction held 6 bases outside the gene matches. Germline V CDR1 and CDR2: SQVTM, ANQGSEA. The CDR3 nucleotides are TGCAGCGTTTTCGGACAGGGCGTTAACTATGGCTACACCTTC. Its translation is CSVFGQGVNYGYTF.

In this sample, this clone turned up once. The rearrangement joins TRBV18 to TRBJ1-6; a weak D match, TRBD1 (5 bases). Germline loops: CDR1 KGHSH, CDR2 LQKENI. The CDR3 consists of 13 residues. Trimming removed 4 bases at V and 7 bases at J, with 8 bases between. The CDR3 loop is CASSRGVNSPLHF. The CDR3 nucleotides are TGTGCCAGCTCACGAGGGGTCAATTCACCCCTCCACTTT.

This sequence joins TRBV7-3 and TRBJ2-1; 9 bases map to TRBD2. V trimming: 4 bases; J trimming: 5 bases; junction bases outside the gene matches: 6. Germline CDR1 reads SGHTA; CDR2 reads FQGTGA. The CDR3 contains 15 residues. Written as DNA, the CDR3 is TGTGCCAGCAGCTCGACGGGACTAGCAGACAATGAGCAGTTCTTC. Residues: CASSSTGLADNEQFF.

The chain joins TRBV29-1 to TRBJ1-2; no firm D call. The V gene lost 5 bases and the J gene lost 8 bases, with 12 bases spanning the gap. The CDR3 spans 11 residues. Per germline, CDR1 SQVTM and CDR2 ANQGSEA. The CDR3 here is CSVLIFGGYTF. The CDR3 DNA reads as TGCAGCGTTCTCATTTTCGGGGGCTACACCTTC.

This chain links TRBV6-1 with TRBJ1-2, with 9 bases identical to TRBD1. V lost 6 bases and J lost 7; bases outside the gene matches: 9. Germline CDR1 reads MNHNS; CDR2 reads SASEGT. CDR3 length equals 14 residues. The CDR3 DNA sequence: TGTGCCAGCAGGACAGGGGGAGATACTGGTGGCTACACCTTC. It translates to CASRTGGDTGGYTF.

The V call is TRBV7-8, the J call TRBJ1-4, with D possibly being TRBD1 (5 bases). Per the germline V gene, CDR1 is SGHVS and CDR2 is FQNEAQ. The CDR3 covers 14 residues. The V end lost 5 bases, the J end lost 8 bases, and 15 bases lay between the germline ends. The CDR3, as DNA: TGTGCCAGCAGCGCATCCGGGACGGGGGAAAAACTGTTTTTT. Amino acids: CASSASGTGEKLFF.